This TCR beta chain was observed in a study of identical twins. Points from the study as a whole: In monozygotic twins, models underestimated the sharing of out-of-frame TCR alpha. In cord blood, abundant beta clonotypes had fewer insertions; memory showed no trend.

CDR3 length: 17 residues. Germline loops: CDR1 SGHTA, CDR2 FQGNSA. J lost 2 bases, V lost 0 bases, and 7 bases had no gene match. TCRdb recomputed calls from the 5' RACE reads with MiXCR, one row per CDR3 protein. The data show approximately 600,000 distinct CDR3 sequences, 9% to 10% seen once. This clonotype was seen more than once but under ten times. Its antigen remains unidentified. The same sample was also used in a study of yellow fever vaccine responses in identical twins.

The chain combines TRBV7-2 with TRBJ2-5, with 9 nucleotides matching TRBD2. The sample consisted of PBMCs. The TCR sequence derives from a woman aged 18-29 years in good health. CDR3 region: CASSLAGGGGTQETQYF. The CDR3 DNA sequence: TGTGCCAGCAGCTTAGCGGGCGGGGGGGGAACACAAGAGACCCAGTACTTC. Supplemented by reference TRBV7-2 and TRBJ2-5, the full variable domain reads GAGVSQSPSNKVTEKGKDVELRCDPISGHTALYWYRQSLGQGLEFLIYFQGNSAPDKSGLPSDRFSAERTGGSVSTLTIQRTQQEDSAVYLCASSLAGGGGTQETQYFGPGTRLLVL.